The following is a T cell receptor (beta chain) sequence with its context. Its matching antigen is unknown. The data belong to a study of blood T cells in healthy people across ages. Study observations and caveats: For the donors, CMV status was unknown and possibly confounded expanded clonotype changes. Underestimates were what the diversity estimates from one million T cells were considered to be. Older age coincided with a roughly linear decline in TCR beta diversity per million T cells.

Donation came from healthy Caucasian individuals in Russia who were aged roughly 6 to 95. With a J-beta primer mix and a sample-barcoded 5' primer, a second PCR ran roughly 7 to 11 cycles. TCRdb recomputed calls from the 5' RACE reads with MiXCR, one row per CDR3 protein. The sample consists of roughly 800,000 distinct CDR3 sequences, roughly 64% of them appearing once. Between the trimmed V and J ends, which lost 7 bases and 0 bases, there was a span of 8 bases. Germline lookup yields CDR1 SGHTA and CDR2 FQGNSA. The CDR3 sequence is 13 residues long. The sequence was obtained from a man in his thirties or forties in good health. The chain joins TRBV7-2 to TRBJ2-3, with D maybe TRBD2 (6 bases). Sequenced sample: blood. For the CDR3, the DNA is TGTGCCAGCATTGGGGGGAGCACAGATACGCAGTATTTT. This encodes CASIGGSTDTQYF.